Below, one T cell receptor (beta chain) is given with its context. Its antigen is unknown. Sequence data for DNA of cultured CD4+ T cells were generated by the Oncomine TCR Beta short-read assay. TCRdb fed the PCR reads into MiXCR, producing one record per CDR3 protein. The table has more than 20,000 distinct CDR3 sequences, about 31% seen once. The CDR3 spans 15 residues. Germline CDR1 and CDR2: MDHEN and SYDVKM. V gave up 6 bases and J gave up 5 bases, with 19 bases separating them. Indicated treatment: roughly 10-day PBMC culture with coronavirus spike peptide pools or control peptides (ViraFEST assay). Antigen-specific T cell expansion with peptide pools preceded TCR sequencing in the ViraFEST approach. The authors cultured roughly 1.9 million PBMCs per well with around 10 IU/ml IL-2 and 10 ug/ml peptide pools. This entry belongs to a study of vaccination and CD4 T cells after COVID-19. As for the study in general: Control cultures used a CEFX viral epitope pool, an HIV-1 Nef peptide pool, or no peptide. Broader study findings: Only post-vaccination samples contained a median approximately 90% of the reactive clones in convalescent patients.

This TCR was sampled from a human donor with COVID-19. Material for sequencing was cultured CD4+ T cells from blood. The chain links TRBV28 to TRBJ1-2; D perhaps matches TRBD1 (5 bases). Here the CDR3 reads CASRSTGAGGYGYTF. CDR3 coding DNA: TGTGCCAGCAGATCCACCGGAGCTGGGGGATATGGCTACACCTTC.